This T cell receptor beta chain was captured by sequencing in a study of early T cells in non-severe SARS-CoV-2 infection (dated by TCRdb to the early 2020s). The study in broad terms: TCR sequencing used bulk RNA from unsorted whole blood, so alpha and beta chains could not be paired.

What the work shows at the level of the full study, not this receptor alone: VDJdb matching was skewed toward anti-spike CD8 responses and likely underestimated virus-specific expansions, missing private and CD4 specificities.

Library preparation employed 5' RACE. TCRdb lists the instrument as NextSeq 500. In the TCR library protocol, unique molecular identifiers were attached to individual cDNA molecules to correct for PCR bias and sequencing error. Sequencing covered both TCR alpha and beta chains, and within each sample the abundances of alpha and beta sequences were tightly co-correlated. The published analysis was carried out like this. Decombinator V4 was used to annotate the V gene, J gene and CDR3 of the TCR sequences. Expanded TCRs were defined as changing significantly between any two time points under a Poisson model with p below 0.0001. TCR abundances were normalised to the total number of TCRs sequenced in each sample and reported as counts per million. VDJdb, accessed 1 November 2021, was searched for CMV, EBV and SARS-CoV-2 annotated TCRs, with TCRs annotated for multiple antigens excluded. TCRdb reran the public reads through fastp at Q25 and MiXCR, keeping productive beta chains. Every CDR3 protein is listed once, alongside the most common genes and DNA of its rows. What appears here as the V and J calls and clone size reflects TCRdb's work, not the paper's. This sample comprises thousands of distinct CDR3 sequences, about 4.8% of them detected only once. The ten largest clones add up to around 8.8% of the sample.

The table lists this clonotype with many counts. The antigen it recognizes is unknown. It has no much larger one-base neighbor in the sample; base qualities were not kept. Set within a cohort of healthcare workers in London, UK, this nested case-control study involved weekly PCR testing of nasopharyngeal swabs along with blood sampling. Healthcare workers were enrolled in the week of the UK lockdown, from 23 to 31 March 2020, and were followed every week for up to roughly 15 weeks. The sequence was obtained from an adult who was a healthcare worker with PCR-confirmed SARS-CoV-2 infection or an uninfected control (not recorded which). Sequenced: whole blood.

The DNA sequence is given as TGTGCCAGCAGCCGACTTAGCGGGAGTCGAATTGAGCAGTTCTTC. The translation is CASSRLSGSRIEQFF. The rearrangement joined TRBV6-5 to TRBJ2-1; 9 middle bases align to TRBD2. Counted from cysteine to phenylalanine, this CDR3 has 15 amino acids. The entry retains the CDR3 DNA only, 45 bases that are in frame from base 1. Sequences MNHEY (CDR1) and SVGAGI (CDR2) are obtained from the germline V gene. Trimming removed 6 bases from V and 9 bases from J; the gene matches leave 12 bases unexplained.